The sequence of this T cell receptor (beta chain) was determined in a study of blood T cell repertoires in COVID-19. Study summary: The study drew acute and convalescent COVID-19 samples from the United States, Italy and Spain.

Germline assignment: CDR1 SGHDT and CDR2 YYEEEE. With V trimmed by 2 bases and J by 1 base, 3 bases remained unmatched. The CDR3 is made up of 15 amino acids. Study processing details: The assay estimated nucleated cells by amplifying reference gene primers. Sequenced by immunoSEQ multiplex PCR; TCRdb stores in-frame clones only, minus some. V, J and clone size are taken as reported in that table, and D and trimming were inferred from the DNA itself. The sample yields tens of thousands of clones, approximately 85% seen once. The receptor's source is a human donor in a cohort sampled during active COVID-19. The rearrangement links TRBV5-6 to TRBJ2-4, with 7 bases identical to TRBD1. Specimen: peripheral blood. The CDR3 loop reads CASSFSGGAKNIQYF. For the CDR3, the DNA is TGTGCCAGCAGCTTCTCAGGGGGTGCCAAAAACATTCAGTACTTC.